The clone carrying this T cell receptor (beta chain) was observed many times. Antigen specificity is unknown. cDNA molecules carried unique molecular identifiers, and template switching added a universal primer site. TCRdb recomputed calls from the 5' RACE reads with MiXCR, one row per CDR3 protein. The data hold 200,000 to 250,000 distinct CDR3 sequences, with 7.5% observed a single time. The CDR3 is 14 residues long. The germline gives CDR1 SEHNR, CDR2 FQNEAQ (reference sequence). With 0 bases removed from V and 5 bases from J, the gap between germline ends came to 8 bases. The sample comes from a study of identical twins. Study-wide results and limits: Out-of-frame alpha sequences shared by twins were enriched for low generation probability. The presence of invariant MAIT and iNKT cells could partly confound analyses of zero-insertion sequences.

These sequences were also reported in another study, on yellow fever vaccine responses in identical twins.

This sequence joins TRBV7-9 and TRBJ1-5, with D perhaps matching TRBD1 (6 bases). The sequenced sample consisted of memory (CD45RO+) T cells sorted from blood. The TCR sequence derives from a woman under 30 in good health. CDR3 sequence: CASSLAGAYQPQHF. The CDR3 DNA follows: TGTGCCAGCAGCTTAGCGGGGGCCTATCAGCCCCAGCATTTT.